The rows below give T cell receptor beta chains drawn from one sample of a study of cytomegalovirus exposure and HLA in healthy donors. Sequencing used immunoSEQ multiplex PCR; TCRdb keeps in-frame clones, though not all of them. The sample holds 150,000 or so clones, 89% seen once. Material: PBMCs. These receptors came from a woman younger than 35 in good health and CMV-seropositive. CDR3s include the opening cysteine and the closing phenylalanine or tryptophan. D genes are given only for firm matches. The size field is filled for only some rows; it gives once, few, many or a size class.

abundance,d_gene,v_gene,j_gene,CDR3nt,CDR3aa
NA,TRBD1,TRBV5-1,TRBJ1-1,TGCGCCAGCAGCTGGACAGGGACGGGGACTGAAGCTTTCTTT,CASSWTGTGTEAFF
few,TRBD2,TRBV4-1,TRBJ2-1,TGCGCCAGCAGCCGGCCGGGGGGGCGCTATGAGCAGTTCTTC,CASSRPGGRYEQFF
few,NA,TRBV6-5,TRBJ2-7,TGTGCCAGCAGCGCCTTGGCAGGGTACTACGAGCAGTACTTC,CASSALAGYYEQYF
NA,NA,TRBV7-9,TRBJ1-6,TGTGCCAGCAGCTTAGCCGGTTCCTATAATTCACCCCTCCACTTT,CASSLAGSYNSPLHF
NA,NA,TRBV7-6,TRBJ1-2,TGTGCCAGCAGCCCCACCGGGGGTGGCTATGGCTACACCTTC,CASSPTGGGYGYTF
NA,TRBD1,TRBV6-1,TRBJ1-2,TGTGCCAGCCGGACAGGGCTCAACTATGGCTACACCTTC,CASRTGLNYGYTF
NA,NA,TRBV5-1,TRBJ2-1,TGCGCCAGCAGCTTGGAGCCCTTGGGGACTCTCGACGGGAATGAGCAGTTCTTC,CASSLEPLGTLDGNEQFF
NA,TRBD1,TRBV10-3,TRBJ2-5,TGTGCCATCAGCGGATCCGGGACAGGGCAAGAGACCCAGTACTTC,CAISGSGTGQETQYF
NA,NA,TRBV18,TRBJ2-7,TGTGCCAGCTCCCTTCGACTCGGGGAGTTATCCTACGAGCAGTACTTC,CASSLRLGELSYEQYF
NA,NA,TRBV5-4,TRBJ1-1,TGTGCCAGCAGCTTGGTAGGGAGGTCGAACACTGAAGCTTTCTTT,CASSLVGRSNTEAFF
NA,TRBD1,TRBV29-1,TRBJ2-5,TGCAGCGTAATGGACCGAGGGGGCTGGCTAGAGACCCAGTACTTC,CSVMDRGGWLETQYF
once,TRBD2,TRBV7-9,TRBJ2-3,TGTGCCAGCAGCCCAACCTTCCGGGGAGGGGACACAGATACGCAGTATTTT,CASSPTFRGGDTDTQYF
NA,NA,TRBV27,TRBJ1-4,TGTGCCAGCAGTTACAGGGCGTCTAATGAAAAACTGTTTTTT,CASSYRASNEKLFF
NA,TRBD2,TRBV4-1,TRBJ2-3,TGCGCCAGCAGCCTACAGCGGGGGACTCCCTTAGGGGCAGATACGCAGTATTTT,CASSLQRGTPLGADTQYF
NA,NA,TRBV7-8,TRBJ2-1,TGTGCCAGCAGCCGGGTGGGTGGCAATGAGCAGTTCTTC,CASSRVGGNEQFF
once,TRBD1,TRBV5-1,TRBJ1-6,TGCGCCAGCAGCCCCGGGACAGGGACCCATAATTCACCCCTCCACTTT,CASSPGTGTHNSPLHF
NA,NA,TRBV27,TRBJ1-4,TGTGCCAGCAGTTTATCTTATGCAACTAATGAAAAACTGTTTTTT,CASSLSYATNEKLFF
NA,NA,TRBV5-1,TRBJ1-5,TGCGCCAGCAGCTTGGATTCCTCCAATCAGCCCCAGCATTTT,CASSLDSSNQPQHF
NA,TRBD1,TRBV10-3,TRBJ1-6,TGTGCCATCAGCTTGGACAGGGGGGATAATTCACCCCTCCACTTT,CAISLDRGDNSPLHF
NA,NA,TRBV5-4,TRBJ2-7,TGTGCCAGCAGCTCGCCAGATACCTACGAGCAGTACTTC,CASSSPDTYEQYF
NA,NA,TRBV29-1,TRBJ2-4,TGCAGCGTTGAGCCCTTCGGGCAGGGTCAGTACTTC,CSVEPFGQGQYF
NA,TRBD1,TRBV27,TRBJ1-1,TGTGCCAGCAAAGCCAGGATTGGGACAGGGGGCCGGAACACTGAAGCTTTCTTT,CASKARIGTGGRNTEAFF
NA,NA,TRBV6-5,TRBJ1-1,TGTGCCAGCAGGGCAGGGGTGGAGGCTTTCTTT,CASRAGVEAFF
NA,NA,TRBV6-5,TRBJ2-5,TGTGCCAGCAGTTCAGGGGAGACCCAGTACTTC,CASSSGETQYF
few,NA,TRBV7-8,TRBJ2-7,TGTGCCAGCAGCCCCGGCGGGGGCCGGGTGGGCGAGCAGTACTTC,CASSPGGGRVGEQYF
NA,TRBD1,TRBV7-2,TRBJ1-4,TGTGCCAGCAGCTTATTTCCGGCTAAGACAGGGGGCGAAAAACTGTTTTTT,CASSLFPAKTGGEKLFF
NA,NA,TRBV15,TRBJ2-5,TGTGCCACCAGCAGAGAACTAAACTCCCAAGAGACCCAGTACTTC,CATSRELNSQETQYF
NA,NA,TRBV6-5,TRBJ1-1,TGTGCCAGCAGTTACTCGCCGACAGCAATGAACACTGAAGCTTTCTTT,CASSYSPTAMNTEAFF
few,TRBD1,TRBV7-9,TRBJ1-1,TGTGCCAGCAGCCGCAGGGGGAGAGCGACTGAAGCTTTCTTT,CASSRRGRATEAFF
NA,NA,TRBV6-1,TRBJ1-5,TGTGCCACCTTGAAACCCCCAGGCAATCAGCCCCAGCATTTT,CATLKPPGNQPQHF
once,NA,TRBV6-6,TRBJ1-3,TGTGCCACCAAAATTACAGGGTCTACTGGAAACACCATATATTTT,CATKITGSTGNTIYF
NA,TRBD2,TRBV25-1,TRBJ2-7,TGTGCCAGCGGGTTAGCGGGTGGCCCCCTCGAGCAGTACTTC,CASGLAGGPLEQYF
NA,NA,TRBV11-2,TRBJ1-1,TGTGCCAGCAGCTTAATGGGGGGGTTTTACACTGAAGCTTTCTTT,CASSLMGGFYTEAFF
NA,TRBD2,TRBV6-1,TRBJ2-1,TGTGCCAGCAGTGCTCTAGTGGCGGGGGGGAGAGGTGAGCAGTTCTTC,CASSALVAGGRGEQFF
NA,NA,TRBV30,TRBJ1-5,TGTGCCTGGAGTGTACGGTCGGGGGGCAATCAGCCCCAGCATTTT,CAWSVRSGGNQPQHF
once,NA,TRBV4-3,TRBJ1-1,TGCGCCAGCAGCCAAGGCTCGGCAGGGCGGACTGAAGCTTTCTTT,CASSQGSAGRTEAFF
NA,TRBD1,TRBV12-5,TRBJ2-5,TGTGCTAGTGGCCCCGGGACAGAACAAGAGACCCAGTACTTC,CASGPGTEQETQYF
once,NA,TRBV28,TRBJ2-3,TGTGCCAGCAGCAGGACAGCGGTCACAGATACGCAGTATTTT,CASSRTAVTDTQYF
NA,NA,TRBV11-1,TRBJ1-1,TGTGCCAGCAGTCCCGGGAGGGGGTGGACTGAAGCTTTCTTT,CASSPGRGWTEAFF
NA,TRBD1,TRBV9,TRBJ1-2,TGTGCCAGCAGCGGTCCGACAGGGCCAACGCTTCTTAACTATGGCTACACCTTC,CASSGPTGPTLLNYGYTF
NA,NA,TRBV15,TRBJ2-2,TGTGCCACCAGCAGAGCAGGACTACCTACCGGGGAGCTGTTTTTT,CATSRAGLPTGELFF